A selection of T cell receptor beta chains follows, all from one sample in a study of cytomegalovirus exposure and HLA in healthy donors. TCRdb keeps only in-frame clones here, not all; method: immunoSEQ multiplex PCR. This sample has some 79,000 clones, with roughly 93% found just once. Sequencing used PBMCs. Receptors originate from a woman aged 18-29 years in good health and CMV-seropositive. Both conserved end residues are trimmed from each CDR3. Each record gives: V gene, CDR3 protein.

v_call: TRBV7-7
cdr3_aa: ASSCDRGPGLYNEQF

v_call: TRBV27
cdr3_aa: ASSFTGTSKGTQY

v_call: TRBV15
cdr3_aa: ATSSSLGGFLDGELF

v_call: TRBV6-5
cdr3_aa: ASSAGPMGEQY

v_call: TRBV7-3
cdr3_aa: ASSSTSGRYNEQF

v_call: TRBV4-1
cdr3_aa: ASSQDSLSYEQY

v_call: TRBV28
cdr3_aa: ASTGTALYGYT

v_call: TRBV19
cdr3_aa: ASRQQGAYEAF

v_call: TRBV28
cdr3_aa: ASSSNTRGTLGTNYGYT

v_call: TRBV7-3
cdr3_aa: ASSLTSGDEQF

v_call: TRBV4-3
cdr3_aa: ASSQKLVPGTYEQY

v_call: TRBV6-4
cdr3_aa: ASTPDRGNEQF

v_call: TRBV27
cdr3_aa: ASSWGTGADGYT

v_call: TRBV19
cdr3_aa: ASSNEHRGRSPLH